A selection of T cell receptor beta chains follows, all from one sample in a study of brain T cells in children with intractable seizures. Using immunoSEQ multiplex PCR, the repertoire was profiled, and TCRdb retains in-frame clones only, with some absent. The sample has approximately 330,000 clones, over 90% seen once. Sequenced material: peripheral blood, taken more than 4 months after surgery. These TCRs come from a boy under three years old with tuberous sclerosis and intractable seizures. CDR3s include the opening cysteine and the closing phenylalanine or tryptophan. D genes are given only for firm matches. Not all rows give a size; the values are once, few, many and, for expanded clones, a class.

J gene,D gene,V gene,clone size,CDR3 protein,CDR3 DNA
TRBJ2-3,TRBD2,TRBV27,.,CASSSGGRRAGGAGNTQYF,TGTGCCAGCAGTTCGGGGGGGCGCCGCGCCGGTGGGGCGGGGAATACGCAGTATTTT
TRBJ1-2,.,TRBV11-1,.,CASSLGTAYGYTF,TGTGCCAGCAGCTTAGGGACGGCCTATGGCTACACCTTC
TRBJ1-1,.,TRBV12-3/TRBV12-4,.,CASSRLNTEAFF,TGTGCCAGCAGTCGGTTGAACACTGAAGCTTTCTTT
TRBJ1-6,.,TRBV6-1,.,CASSEYAGEGSPLHF,TGTGCCAGCAGTGAATATGCAGGGGAGGGTTCACCCCTCCACTTT
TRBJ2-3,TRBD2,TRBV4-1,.,CASSPSSGGSDTQYF,TGCGCCAGCAGCCCTTCTAGCGGGGGATCAGATACGCAGTATTTT
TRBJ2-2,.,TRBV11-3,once,CASSSTGTITGELFF,TGTGCCAGCAGCTCCACCGGGACAATCACCGGGGAGCTGTTTTTT
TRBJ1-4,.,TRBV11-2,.,CASSPGGSEVEKLFF,TGTGCCAGCAGCCCGGGGGGGTCTGAGGTTGAAAAACTGTTTTTT
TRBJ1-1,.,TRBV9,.,CASSPTPGTHEAFF,TGTGCCAGCAGCCCTACCCCTGGGACACATGAAGCTTTCTTT
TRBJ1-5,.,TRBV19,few,CASSIPGSYSNQPQHF,TGTGCCAGTAGTATACCAGGGTCCTATAGCAATCAGCCCCAGCATTTT
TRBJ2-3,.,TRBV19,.,CASKDSGLSTDTQYF,TGTGCCAGTAAAGATAGCGGACTAAGCACAGATACGCAGTATTTT
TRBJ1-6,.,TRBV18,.,CASSPRGTHNNSPLHF,TGTGCCAGCTCACCGCGGGGGACACATAATAATTCACCCCTCCACTTT
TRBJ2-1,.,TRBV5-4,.,CASSSGSHNNEQFF,TGTGCCAGCAGCTCGGGATCCCACAACAATGAGCAGTTCTTC
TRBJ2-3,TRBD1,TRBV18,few,CASSPQAGTGISDTQYF,TGTGCCAGCTCACCTCAGGCAGGGACAGGGATCTCAGATACGCAGTATTTT
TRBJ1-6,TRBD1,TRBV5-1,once,CASSSGQGRYDSPLHF,TGCGCCAGCAGCTCGGGACAGGGTCGTTATGATTCACCCCTCCACTTT
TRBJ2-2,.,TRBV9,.,CASSGRSSANTGELFF,TGTGCCAGCAGCGGACGCTCTAGCGCGAACACCGGGGAGCTGTTTTTT
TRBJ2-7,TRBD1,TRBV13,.,CASSSTGTGAYEQYF,TGTGCCAGCAGCTCCACCGGGACAGGGGCCTACGAGCAGTACTTC
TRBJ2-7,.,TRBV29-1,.,CSVEGPGVGEQYF,TGCAGCGTTGAAGGGCCAGGGGTTGGCGAGCAGTACTTC
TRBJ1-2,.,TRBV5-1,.,CASSPRDNGYTF,TGCGCCAGCAGCCCCAGGGATAATGGCTACACCTTC
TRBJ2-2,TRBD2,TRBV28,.,CASIPGAGEGTGELFF,TGTGCCAGCATACCTGGGGCGGGAGAGGGAACCGGGGAGCTGTTTTTT
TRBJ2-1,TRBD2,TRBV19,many,CASRLAGVYNEQFF,TGTGCCAGCCGCTTAGCGGGGGTGTACAATGAGCAGTTCTTC
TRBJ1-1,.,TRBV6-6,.,CASSRNTEAFF,TGTGCCAGTAGTAGGAACACTGAAGCTTTCTTT
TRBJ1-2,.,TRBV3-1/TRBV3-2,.,CASSQDGNYGYTF,TGTGCCAGCAGCCAAGACGGTAACTATGGCTACACCTTC
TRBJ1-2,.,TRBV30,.,CAWSVRDGHGYTF,TGTGCCTGGAGTGTCAGGGACGGTCATGGCTACACCTTC
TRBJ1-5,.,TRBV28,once,CASSLGAPVWGNQPQHF,TGTGCCAGCAGCCTTGGCGCGCCTGTGTGGGGCAATCAGCCCCAGCATTTT
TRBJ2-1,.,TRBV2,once,CASGLRALNEQFF,TGTGCCAGCGGTCTCCGGGCCCTTAATGAGCAGTTCTTC
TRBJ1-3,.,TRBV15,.,CATSRDPGSFSGNTIYF,TGTGCCACCAGCAGAGATCCTGGCAGCTTCTCTGGAAACACCATATATTTT
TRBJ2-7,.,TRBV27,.,CASSTGYEQYF,TGTGCCAGCAGTACCGGGTACGAGCAGTACTTC
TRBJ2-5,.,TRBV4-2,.,CASSHEQDRQETQYF,TGTGCCAGCAGCCATGAACAGGATCGACAAGAGACCCAGTACTTC
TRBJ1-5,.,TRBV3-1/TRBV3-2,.,CASSRIPGNQPQHF,TGTGCCAGCAGCCGTATCCCGGGGAATCAGCCCCAGCATTTT
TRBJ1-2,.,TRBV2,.,CASSTTQGSLDGYTF,TGTGCCAGCAGTACTACTCAGGGCAGTCTCGATGGCTACACCTTC
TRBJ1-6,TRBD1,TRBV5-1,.,CASSQGQGRSYNSPLHF,TGCGCCAGCAGCCAGGGACAGGGGCGGTCCTATAATTCACCCCTCCACTTT
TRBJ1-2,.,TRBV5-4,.,CASSLTANYGYTF,TGTGCCAGCAGTTTAACAGCTAACTATGGCTACACCTTC
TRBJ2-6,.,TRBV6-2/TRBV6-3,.,CASSYEGGSGANVLTF,TGTGCCAGCAGTTACGAGGGGGGATCTGGGGCCAACGTCCTGACTTTC
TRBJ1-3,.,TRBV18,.,CASSERAGNTIYF,TGTGCCAGCTCGGAAAGGGCTGGAAACACCATATATTTT
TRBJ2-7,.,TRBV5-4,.,CASSFSGVYEQYF,TGTGCCAGCAGCTTTTCCGGAGTCTACGAGCAGTACTTC
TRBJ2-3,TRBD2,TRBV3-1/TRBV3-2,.,CASSQDKAGGKSTDTQYF,TGTGCCAGCAGCCAGGATAAAGCGGGGGGGAAGAGCACAGATACGCAGTATTTT
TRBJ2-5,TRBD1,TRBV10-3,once,CAISESARGPQYF,TGTGCCATCAGTGAGTCGGCCAGGGGGCCCCAGTACTTC
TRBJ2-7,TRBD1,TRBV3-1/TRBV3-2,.,CASSTLRQGLSYEQYF,TGTGCCAGCAGCACACTCCGACAGGGCCTCTCCTACGAGCAGTACTTC
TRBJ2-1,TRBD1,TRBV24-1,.,CATRRPWGTGGDEQFF,TGTGCCACCAGACGGCCCTGGGGAACAGGGGGCGATGAGCAGTTCTTC
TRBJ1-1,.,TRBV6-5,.,CASRTPLRNTEAFF,TGTGCCAGCCGCACCCCCCTCAGGAACACTGAAGCTTTCTTT
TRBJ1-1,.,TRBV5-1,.,CASSFLGDTEAFF,TGCGCCAGCAGCTTTCTGGGTGACACTGAAGCTTTCTTT
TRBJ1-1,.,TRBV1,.,CTSSRKRHFSEERNTEAFF,TGCACCAGCAGCCGGAAGAGGCACTTCTCCGAGGAACGAAACACTGAAGCTTTCTTT
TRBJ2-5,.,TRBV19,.,CASSILQGEETQYF,TGTGCCAGTAGTATTCTCCAAGGGGAAGAGACCCAGTACTTC
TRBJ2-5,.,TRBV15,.,CATSRDPGWAQETQYF,TGTGCCACCAGCAGAGATCCAGGTTGGGCCCAAGAGACCCAGTACTTC
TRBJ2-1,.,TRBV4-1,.,CASSQERRQYNEQFF,TGCGCCAGCAGCCAAGAACGTCGACAGTACAATGAGCAGTTCTTC
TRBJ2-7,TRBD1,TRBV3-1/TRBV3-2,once,CASSQRAGGDEQYF,TGTGCCAGCAGCCAGCGTGCAGGGGGAGACGAGCAGTACTTC
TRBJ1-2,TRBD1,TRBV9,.,CASSQKRTGPNYGYTF,TGTGCCAGCAGCCAAAAGAGGACAGGGCCTAACTATGGCTACACCTTC
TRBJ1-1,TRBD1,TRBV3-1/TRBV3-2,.,CASSQGGRGTEAFF,TGTGCCAGCAGCCAAGGGGGCAGGGGGACTGAAGCTTTCTTT
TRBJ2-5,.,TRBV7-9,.,CASSSNRVLVSQETQYF,TGTGCCAGCAGCTCCAACAGGGTCTTGGTGAGTCAAGAGACCCAGTACTTC
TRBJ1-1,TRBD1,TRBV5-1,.,CASSSTGEGQTEAFF,TGCGCCAGCAGCTCCACAGGGGAAGGGCAAACTGAAGCTTTCTTT
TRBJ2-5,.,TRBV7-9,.,CASSFGPGQQETQYF,TGTGCCAGCAGCTTCGGTCCAGGGCAACAAGAGACCCAGTACTTC